This T cell receptor beta chain was retrieved from a study of response to subunit inactivated influenza vaccine. TCRdb reprocessed the RT-PCR reads via MiXCR and lists one record per CDR3 protein. The sample has 500,000 to 600,000 distinct CDR3 sequences; approximately 7.6% are singletons. The CDR3 contains 13 residues. Germline CDR1 LGHDT, CDR2 YNNKEL (reference sequence). The V end lost 8 bases, the J end lost 6 bases, and 15 bases lay between the germline ends. V is TRBV3-1 and J is TRBJ2-3; D remains ambiguous. Sequencing was performed on PBMCs from blood, taken roughly 24 months after vaccination. The TCR sequence derives from a man aged 50 to 75 who received an inactivated influenza vaccine. The CDR3 reads CASCRWTGDTQYF. DNA of the CDR3: TGTGCCAGCTGTCGGTGGACCGGCGATACGCAGTATTTT.